One sample yielded the 24 T cell receptor beta chains listed below, sequenced in a study of blood T cell repertoires in COVID-19. The method was immunoSEQ multiplex PCR; TCRdb's version includes in-frame clones alone and lacks a portion of them. This sample yields over 90,000 clones, of which roughly 70% are seen a single time; less than 5% belongs to the top ten. The sample taken for sequencing was peripheral blood. All receptors come from a man in his 70s with COVID-19, enrolled during active disease.

The chain links TRBV19 to TRBJ2-7; no firm D call. The CDR3 length is 15 residues. V was trimmed by 3 bases and J by 3 bases, leaving 15 bases between them. From germline, CDR1 is LNHDA and CDR2 SQIVND (reference sequence). CDR3: CASSINWAESYEQYF. In DNA form, the CDR3 reads TGTGCCAGTAGTATCAACTGGGCTGAAAGCTACGAGCAGTACTTC.

V is TRBV2 and J is TRBJ2-2, with D possibly TRBD2 on 6 matching bases. CDR1 is SNHLY, CDR2 FYNNEI, per germline. V dropped 6 bases and J dropped 6 bases, with 11 bases sitting between them. CDR3 length: 13 residues. CDR3 sequence: CASRQTSPGELFF. Written as DNA, the CDR3 is TGTGCCAGCAGGCAAACTAGCCCCGGGGAGCTGTTTTTT.

V gene TRBV3-1 (or the pseudogene TRBV3-2) combines with J gene TRBJ2-7; 7 nucleotides match TRBD1. The CDR3 consists of 14 residues. V trimming: 4 bases; J trimming: 3 bases; junction bases outside the gene matches: 6. Germline V lookup: CDR1 LGHDT, CDR2 YNNKEL (reference sequence). CDR3 bases: TGTGCCAGCAGCCCTGACAGGGCGTTCTACGAGCAGTACTTC. The encoded protein is CASSPDRAFYEQYF.

The CDR3 spells CASSQGLAGTLTDTQYF. The CDR3 DNA reads as TGCGCCAGCAGCCAAGGACTAGCGGGGACCCTCACAGATACGCAGTATTTT. This chain connects TRBV5-1 to TRBJ2-3, with TRBD2 identical over 12 bases. Germline values: CDR1 SGHRS, CDR2 YFSETQ. V gave up 4 bases and J gave up 2 bases; unmatched junction bases: 8. The CDR3 runs to 17 residues.

The gene calls are TRBV15 and TRBJ1-1, with TRBD1 as a possible D gene (5 bases). CDR3 length: 13 residues. Germline CDR1 reads LNHNV; CDR2 reads YYDKDF (reference sequence). V shed 7 bases and J shed 1 base, with 10 bases lying between them. CDR3 region: CATKVGENTEAFF. In DNA form, the CDR3 reads TGTGCCACCAAGGTAGGGGAGAACACTGAAGCTTTCTTT.

CDR3 loop: CASSRNPGQGYEQFF. The CDR3 DNA is TGTGCCAGCAGCCGTAACCCGGGACAGGGTTACGAGCAGTTCTTC. The rearrangement joins TRBV7-6 to TRBJ2-1; 9 bases line up with TRBD1. V lost 5 bases to trimming and J lost 10 bases; unmatched junction nucleotides: 12. CDR1 and CDR2 from the germline V gene are SGHVS and FNYEAQ. The CDR3 extends over 15 amino acids.

This sequence joins TRBV25-1 and TRBJ2-5; a weak D match, TRBD1 (5 bases). Deletions cut 2 bases from V and 3 bases from J, with 13 bases between. The CDR3 sequence is 15 residues long. Germline V gives CDR1 MGHDK, CDR2 SYGVNS. DNA of the CDR3: TGTGCCAGCAGTGAAGGTGGGGCTAGGGAAGAGACCCAGTACTTC. Translated: CASSEGGAREETQYF. Using reference TRBV25-1 and TRBJ2-5 for the parts outside the CDR3, the full variable domain is EADIYQTPRYLVIGTGKKITLECSQTMGHDKMYWYQQDPGMELHLIHYSYGVNSTEKGDLSSESTVSRIRTEHFPLTLESARPSHTSQYLCASSEGGAREETQYFGPGTRLLVL.

This clone was picked up a small number of times. V usage is TRBV6-6 and J usage is TRBJ2-1; 8 nucleotides line up with TRBD1. This CDR3 is built from 18 residues. With 5 bases clipped from V and 5 bases from J, the junction kept 17 bases outside the gene matches. Germline lookup yields CDR1 MNHNY and CDR2 SVGAGI (reference sequence). The CDR3, as DNA: TGTGCCAGCAGTCCGAAGTCCCCAGGGGGCTTGTTTGACAATGAGCAGTTCTTC. Translated, it gives CASSPKSPGGLFDNEQFF.

The genes are TRBV6-2 or TRBV6-3 and TRBJ2-2; the match to TRBD1 covers 8 bases. V trimming: 1 base; J trimming: 4 bases; junction bases outside the gene matches: 8. Germline CDR1 reads MNHEY; CDR2 reads SVGEGT. The CDR3 contains 17 residues. CDR3 nucleotides: TGTGCCAGCAGTTACTGGGGGACAGGTGGAGGCACCGGGGAGCTGTTTTTT. This gives the protein CASSYWGTGGGTGELFF.

The chain combines TRBV5-6 with TRBJ2-1; D might be TRBD2 (6 bases). Germline CDR1 SGHDT, CDR2 YYEEEE. The V end was cut by 0 bases, the J end by 1 base, with 11 bases between. This CDR3 spans 16 amino acids. CDR3 nucleotide sequence: TGTGCCAGCAGCTTGGCGGCAGGACTATCCTACAATGAGCAGTTCTTC. Translation: CASSLAAGLSYNEQFF.

The rearrangement links TRBV6-2 or TRBV6-3 to TRBJ1-5; a possible D gene is TRBD1 (6 bases). There are 17 residues in the CDR3. V lost 1 base and J 4 bases, leaving 17 bases between the germline ends. CDR1 is MNHEY, CDR2 SVGEGT, per germline. In DNA, the CDR3 is TGTGCCAGCAGTTACTTTGGGGGCGTGGGATTTAATCAGCCCCAGCATTTT. Translated, it gives CASSYFGGVGFNQPQHF.

In its sample, this clone was seen once. The V and J genes are TRBV7-9 and TRBJ2-1; D gene uncertain. The CDR3 extends over 14 amino acids. V was shortened by 2 bases and J by 5 bases, with 10 bases between the two germline ends. Looked up from germline, CDR1 is SEHNR and CDR2 is FQNEAQ (reference sequence). The CDR3 sequence: CASSLSGVNNEQFF. Here the CDR3 DNA reads TGTGCCAGCAGCTTATCCGGAGTCAACAATGAGCAGTTCTTC.

This clone was counted many times. The genes are TRBV7-3 and TRBJ1-4, with a tentative D call TRBD1 (5 bases). The V and J ends lost 5 bases and 2 bases respectively, with 9 bases between them. The CDR3 is 14 residues long. Germline-derived CDR1 and CDR2 are SGHTA and FQGTGA. This CDR3 is CASSQGATNEKLFF. The DNA for the CDR3 is TGTGCCAGCAGCCAAGGGGCCACTAATGAAAAACTGTTTTTT.

This clone was seen only a few times. V gene TRBV2 combines with J gene TRBJ2-5; 14 bases agree with TRBD2. Germline CDR1 is SNHLY and CDR2 is FYNNEI. The CDR3 totals 20 residues. Unmatched junction bases numbered 14, after V lost 0 bases and J lost 5 bases. This chain's CDR3 is CASSEARAGTSGSLWETQYF. The DNA of the CDR3 is TGTGCCAGCAGTGAAGCGCGGGCCGGGACTAGCGGGAGTCTGTGGGAGACCCAGTACTTC.

The V call is TRBV5-1, the J call TRBJ2-1, with 11 bases matching TRBD2. V dropped 2 bases and J dropped 0; count of bases not matched to a gene: 1. This CDR3 contains 16 residues. Germline V lookup: CDR1 SGHRS, CDR2 YFSETQ. CDR3 nucleotides: TGCGCCAGCAGCTTCACTAGCGGGAGCTCCTACAATGAGCAGTTCTTC. Its protein product is CASSFTSGSSYNEQFF.

This clone has only one observation. The chain combines TRBV7-2 with TRBJ2-1; tentatively, D is TRBD2 (6 bases). V lost 5 bases, J lost 8 bases, and 13 bases lay in between. The CDR3 is 13 amino acids. The germline V gene has CDR1 SGHTA and CDR2 FQGNSA. This CDR3 reads CASSISTGDEQFF. The CDR3 bases are TGTGCCAGCAGCATATCGACGGGGGATGAGCAGTTCTTC.

The rearrangement uses TRBV28 and TRBJ2-2; the match to TRBD2 covers 8 bases. Germline-derived CDR1 and CDR2 are MDHEN and SYDVKM. The CDR3 length is 15 residues. V shed 9 bases and J 7 bases; nucleotides not matched to a gene: 13. For the CDR3, the DNA is TGTGCCAGTCTCCGGGGACTAGTGTCGAACGGGGAGCTGTTTTTT. Encoded protein: CASLRGLVSNGELFF.

The chain employs TRBV9 and TRBJ2-2; 8 bases line up with TRBD2. V dropped 4 bases and J dropped 4; count of bases not matched to a gene: 6. In germline, CDR1 is SGDLS, CDR2 YYNGEE. CDR3 length: 15 residues. The DNA for the CDR3 is TGTGCCAGCAGCCCCCGGCTAGCGGGCACCGGGGAGCTGTTTTTT. It encodes CASSPRLAGTGELFF.

The CDR3 reads CASSYAGPAQYF. DNA for the CDR3: TGTGCCAGCAGTTACGCAGGGCCCGCGCAGTATTTT. J is TRBJ2-3 and V is TRBV6-2 or TRBV6-3; possible D gene TRBD1, 5 bases. CDR1 is MNHEY and CDR2 is SVGEGT in the germline V gene. This CDR3 has 12 amino acids. V was shortened by 2 bases and J by 10 bases, with 10 bases between the two germline ends.

The CDR3 DNA follows: TGTGCCAGCAGCGTAGGGCCTACCCGGGGCGAGCAGTACTTC. This gives the protein CASSVGPTRGEQYF. The rearrangement uses TRBV9 and TRBJ2-7; TRBD2 is a possible D gene (5 bases). Germline V gene data show CDR1 as SGDLS and CDR2 as YYNGEE. This CDR3 region has 14 residues. V lost 0 bases and J 6 bases, leaving 13 bases between the germline ends.

Only a few counts were recorded for this clone. A read error likely explains this, since a far larger clone differs by one base. This sample includes further DNA sequences coding for the same CDR3. The CDR3 loop is CAINGGASGELFF. The CDR3 nucleotides read TGCGCCATCAACGGGGGGGCATCGGGGGAGCTGTTTTTT. The chain carries TRBV10-3 and TRBJ2-2; 8 nucleotides line up with TRBD2. Germline CDR1 ENHRY, CDR2 SYGVKD. There are 13 residues in the CDR3.

The chain recombines TRBV5-5 with TRBJ2-3; a possible D gene is TRBD1 (5 bases). Germline V gene data show CDR1 as SGHKS and CDR2 as YYEKEE (reference sequence). There are 15 residues in the CDR3. The germline V and J ends were trimmed by 2 bases and 2 bases, with 12 bases remaining between them. This chain's CDR3 is CASSFRDTYTDTQYF. CDR3 nucleotide sequence: TGTGCCAGCAGCTTCAGGGATACCTACACAGATACGCAGTATTTT. Looking up the rest from reference TRBV5-5 and TRBJ2-3 gives the full variable domain: DAGVTQSPTHLIKTRGQQVTLRCSPISGHKSVSWYQQVLGQGPQFIFQYYEKEERGRGNFPDRFSARQFPNYSSELNVNALLLGDSALYLCASSFRDTYTDTQYFGPGTRLTVL.

This chain connects TRBV7-2 to TRBJ1-1; no clear D gene. The germline V and J ends were trimmed by 1 base and 9 bases, with 15 bases remaining between them. The CDR3 sequence is 14 residues long. The germline CDR1 and CDR2 sequences are SGHTA and FQGNSA. For the CDR3, the DNA is TGTGCCAGCAGCTTAGATCAGAACAGCTTCAAAGCTTTCTTT. It translates to CASSLDQNSFKAFF.

This clone was counted ten times or more. This chain connects TRBV2 to TRBJ2-3; TRBD1 is a possible D gene (6 bases). CDR3 length: 14 residues. CDR1 is SNHLY and CDR2 is FYNNEI in the germline V gene. V was shortened by 10 bases and J by 2 bases, with 16 bases between the two germline ends. This chain's CDR3 is CATTGTHYTDTQYF. The CDR3 region has the DNA TGTGCCACAACAGGGACCCACTACACAGATACGCAGTATTTT.